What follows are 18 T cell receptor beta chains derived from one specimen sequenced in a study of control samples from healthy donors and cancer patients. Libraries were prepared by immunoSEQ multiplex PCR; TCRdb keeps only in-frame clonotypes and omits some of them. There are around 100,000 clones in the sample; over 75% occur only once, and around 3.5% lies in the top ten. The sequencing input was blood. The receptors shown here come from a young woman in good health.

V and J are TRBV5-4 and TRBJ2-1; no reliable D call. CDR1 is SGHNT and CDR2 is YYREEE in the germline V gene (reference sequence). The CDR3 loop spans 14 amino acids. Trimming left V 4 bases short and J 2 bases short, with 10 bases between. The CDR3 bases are TGTGCCAGCAGCGTGAGGTCCGCCTACAATGAGCAGTTCTTC. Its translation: CASSVRSAYNEQFF.

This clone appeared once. The CDR3 loop is CASRLGQMNTEAFF. In DNA, the CDR3 is TGTGCTTCCAGGCTGGGACAGATGAACACTGAAGCTTTCTTT. The chain has TRBV19 and TRBJ1-1; 7 nucleotides agree with TRBD1. This CDR3 spans 14 amino acids. CDR1 is LNHDA, CDR2 SQIVND, per germline (reference sequence). The full variable domain, rest sourced from reference TRBV19 and TRBJ1-1, is DGGITQSPKYLFRKEGQNVTLSCEQNLNHDAMYWYRQDPGQGLRLIYYSQIVNDFQKGDIAEGYSVSREKKESFPLTVTSAQKNPTAFYLCASRLGQMNTEAFFGQGTRLTVV.

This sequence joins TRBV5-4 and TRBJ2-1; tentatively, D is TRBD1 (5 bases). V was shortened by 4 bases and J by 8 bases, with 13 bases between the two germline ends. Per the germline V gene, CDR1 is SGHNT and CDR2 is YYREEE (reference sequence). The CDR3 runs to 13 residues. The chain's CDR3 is CASSPPGADEQFF. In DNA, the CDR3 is TGTGCCAGCAGCCCGCCTGGGGCCGATGAGCAGTTCTTC.

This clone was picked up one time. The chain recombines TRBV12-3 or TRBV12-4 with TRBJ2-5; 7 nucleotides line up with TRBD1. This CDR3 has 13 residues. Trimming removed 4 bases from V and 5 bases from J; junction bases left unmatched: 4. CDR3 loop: CASSYSRGETQYF. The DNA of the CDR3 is TGTGCCAGCAGTTATTCCAGGGGGGAGACCCAGTACTTC.

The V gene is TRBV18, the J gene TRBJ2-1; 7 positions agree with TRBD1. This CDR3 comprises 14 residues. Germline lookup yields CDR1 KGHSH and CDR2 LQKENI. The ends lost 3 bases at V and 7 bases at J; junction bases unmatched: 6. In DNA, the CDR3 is TGTGCCAGCTCACCGTATACACAGGGGAATGAGCAGTTCTTC. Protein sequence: CASSPYTQGNEQFF.

The chain's CDR3 is CASSIQGNNEKLFF. The CDR3 DNA is TGTGCCAGTAGTATACAGGGGAATAATGAAAAACTGTTTTTT. J is TRBJ1-4 and V is TRBV19, with a tentative D call TRBD1 (6 bases). The CDR3 runs 14 residues. Per germline, CDR1 LNHDA and CDR2 SQIVND (reference sequence). V lost 2 bases, J lost 4 bases, and 8 bases lay in between.

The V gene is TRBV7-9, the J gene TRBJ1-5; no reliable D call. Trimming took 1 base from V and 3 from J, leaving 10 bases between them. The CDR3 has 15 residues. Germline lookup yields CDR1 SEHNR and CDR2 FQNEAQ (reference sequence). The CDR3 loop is CASSLDGRPNQPQHF. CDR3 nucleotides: TGTGCCAGCAGCTTAGACGGACGCCCCAATCAGCCCCAGCATTTT.

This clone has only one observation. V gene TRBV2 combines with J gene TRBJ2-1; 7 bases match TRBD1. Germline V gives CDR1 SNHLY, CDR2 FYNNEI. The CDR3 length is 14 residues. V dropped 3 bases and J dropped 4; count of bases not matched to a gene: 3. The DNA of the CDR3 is TGTGCCAGCAGTGACCAGGGGGTTTACAATGAGCAGTTCTTC. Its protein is CASSDQGVYNEQFF.

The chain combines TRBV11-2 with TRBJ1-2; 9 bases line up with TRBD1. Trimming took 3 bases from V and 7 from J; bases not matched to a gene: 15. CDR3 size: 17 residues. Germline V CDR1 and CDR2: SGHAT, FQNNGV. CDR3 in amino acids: CASSFRDRVEVEGGYTF. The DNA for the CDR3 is TGTGCCAGCAGCTTCCGGGACAGGGTAGAGGTAGAGGGTGGCTACACCTTC.

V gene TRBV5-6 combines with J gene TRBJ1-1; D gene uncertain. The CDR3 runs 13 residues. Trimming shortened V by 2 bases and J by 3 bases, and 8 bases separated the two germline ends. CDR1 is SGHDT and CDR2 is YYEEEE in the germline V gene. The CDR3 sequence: CASSFGFDTEAFF. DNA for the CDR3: TGTGCCAGCAGCTTCGGATTCGACACTGAAGCTTTCTTT.

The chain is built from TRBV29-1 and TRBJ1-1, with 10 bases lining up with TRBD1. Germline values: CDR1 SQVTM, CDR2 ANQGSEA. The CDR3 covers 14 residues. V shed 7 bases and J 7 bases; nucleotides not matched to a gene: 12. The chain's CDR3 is CSARGGQGRIEAFF. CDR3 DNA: TGCAGCGCTAGGGGGGGACAGGGGCGAATTGAAGCTTTCTTT.

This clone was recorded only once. DNA for the CDR3: TGTGCCAGCAGTGAACAGGGAAGCAACGAGCAGTACTTC. Its translation: CASSEQGSNEQYF. The V gene is TRBV2, the J gene TRBJ2-7; maybe TRBD1 (5 bases). V was pared by 2 bases and J by 5 bases, with 10 bases between. The CDR3 sequence is 13 residues long. The germline V gene has CDR1 SNHLY and CDR2 FYNNEI.

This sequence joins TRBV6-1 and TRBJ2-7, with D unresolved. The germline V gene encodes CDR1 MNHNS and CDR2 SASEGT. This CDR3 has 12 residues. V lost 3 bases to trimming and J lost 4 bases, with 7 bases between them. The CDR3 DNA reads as TGTGCCAGCAGTGACCAGCCTTACGAGCAGTACTTC. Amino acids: CASSDQPYEQYF.

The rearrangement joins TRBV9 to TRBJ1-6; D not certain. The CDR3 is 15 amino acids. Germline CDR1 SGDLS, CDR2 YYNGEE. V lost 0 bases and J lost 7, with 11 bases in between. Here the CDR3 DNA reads TGTGCCAGCAGCGTAGAAGGTAGAATGAATTCACCCCTCCACTTT. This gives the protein CASSVEGRMNSPLHF.

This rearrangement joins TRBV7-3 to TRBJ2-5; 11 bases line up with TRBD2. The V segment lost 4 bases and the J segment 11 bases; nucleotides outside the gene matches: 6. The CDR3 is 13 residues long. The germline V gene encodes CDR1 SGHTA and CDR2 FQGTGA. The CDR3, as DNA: TGTGCCAGCAGCTCCGATAGCGGGGGGGTACAGTACTTC. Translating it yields CASSSDSGGVQYF.

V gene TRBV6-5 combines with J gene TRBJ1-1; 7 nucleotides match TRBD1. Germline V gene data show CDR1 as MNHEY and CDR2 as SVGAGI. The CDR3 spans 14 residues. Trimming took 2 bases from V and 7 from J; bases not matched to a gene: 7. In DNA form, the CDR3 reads TGTGCCAGCAGTTACCGAGGGGACAGACTTGAAGCTTTCTTT. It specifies CASSYRGDRLEAFF.

The CDR3 loop reads CASSLEVSNTEAFF. The CDR3, as DNA: TGTGCCAGCAGCTTGGAGGTCTCAAACACTGAAGCTTTCTTT. The V gene is TRBV5-4, the J gene TRBJ1-1; no clear D. The length of the CDR3 is 14 residues. CDR1 is SGHNT and CDR2 is YYREEE in the germline V gene (reference sequence). V dropped 0 bases and J dropped 2 bases, with 8 bases sitting between them.

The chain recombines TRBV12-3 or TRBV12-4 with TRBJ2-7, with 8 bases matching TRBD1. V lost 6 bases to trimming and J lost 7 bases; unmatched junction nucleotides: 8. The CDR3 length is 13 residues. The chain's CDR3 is CASSLSQGGEQYF. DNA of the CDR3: TGTGCCAGCAGCCTCTCACAGGGGGGAGAGCAGTACTTC.